Sequencing of this T cell receptor beta chain was carried out in a study of somatic mutations in cytotoxic T cells in rheumatoid arthritis. Profiled with immunoSEQ multiplex PCR; TCRdb holds only in-frame clones, not every one. The sample lists 17,000 or so clones; around 85% were seen once. The germline V gene has CDR1 PRHDT and CDR2 FYEKMQ (reference sequence). The junction had 7 bases not matched to a gene; V was cut back by 3 bases and J by 5 bases. This CDR3 has 16 residues. The sample taken for sequencing was CD8+ T cells sorted from blood. The sequence was obtained from a woman in her thirties or forties with rheumatoid arthritis. V is TRBV13 and J is TRBJ2-5; 12 nucleotides align to TRBD1. CDR3 sequence: CASSFTGQGAQETQYF. For the CDR3, the DNA is TGTGCCAGCAGCTTCACGGGACAGGGGGCGCAGGAGACCCAGTACTTC.